This T cell receptor (beta chain) was identified during a study of cytomegalovirus exposure and HLA in healthy donors. PCR employed 60 Vbeta and 13 Jbeta primers. TCRdb's copy holds only in-frame clones and misses some; the assay was immunoSEQ multiplex PCR. The repertoire consists of roughly 100,000 clones, with 70% to 80% occurring once and the leading ten covering 9.5% to 12%. Germline V gives CDR1 MNHNY, CDR2 SVGAGI (reference sequence). The V gene end was trimmed by 5 bases and the J gene end by 3 bases; junction bases not matched to a gene: 3. This CDR3 is built from 14 residues. To note about this clone: Its specificity is unknown.

Study-level points and caveats: Links to common viral pathogens appeared, in a later analysis, for several of the most significant clusters. In vitro confirmation showed a few CMV-associated chains to be CMV antigen specific. V- and J-gene trimming in TCR beta was tied to a missense DCLRE1C variant by an analysis performed later.

The TCR sequence derives from a man aged 18-30 years in good health and CMV-seropositive. This chain uses TRBV6-6 with TRBJ1-5, with TRBD1 identical over 8 bases. What was sequenced was PBMCs. This chain's CDR3 is CASSPDRANQPQHF. In DNA, the CDR3 is TGTGCCAGCAGTCCGGACAGGGCCAATCAGCCCCAGCATTTT.